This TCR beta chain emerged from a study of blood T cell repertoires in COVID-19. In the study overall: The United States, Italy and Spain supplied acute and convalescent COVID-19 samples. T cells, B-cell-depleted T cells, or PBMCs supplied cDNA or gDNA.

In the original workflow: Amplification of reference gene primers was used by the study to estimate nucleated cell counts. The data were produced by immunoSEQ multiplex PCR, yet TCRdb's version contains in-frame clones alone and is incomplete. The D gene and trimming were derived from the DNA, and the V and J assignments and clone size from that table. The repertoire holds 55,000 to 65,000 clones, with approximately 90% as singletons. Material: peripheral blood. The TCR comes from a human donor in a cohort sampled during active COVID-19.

Written as DNA, the CDR3 is TGCAGCGCCGGAGAAAGCTCCTACGAGCAGTACTTC. Encoded protein: CSAGESSYEQYF. The V call is TRBV29-1, the J call TRBJ2-7; D unresolved. Germline V gene data show CDR1 as SQVTM and CDR2 as ANQGSEA. The CDR3 runs to 12 residues. Trimming shortened V by 7 bases and J by 0 bases, and 10 bases separated the two germline ends.